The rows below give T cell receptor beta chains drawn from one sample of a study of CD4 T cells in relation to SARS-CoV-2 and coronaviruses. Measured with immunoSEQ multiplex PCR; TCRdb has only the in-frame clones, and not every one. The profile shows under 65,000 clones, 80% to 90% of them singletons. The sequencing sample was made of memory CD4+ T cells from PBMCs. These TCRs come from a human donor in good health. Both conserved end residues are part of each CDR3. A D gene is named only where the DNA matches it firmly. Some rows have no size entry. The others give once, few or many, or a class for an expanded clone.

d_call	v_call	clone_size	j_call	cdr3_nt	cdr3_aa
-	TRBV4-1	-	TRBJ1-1	TGCGCCAGCAGCCACCCAACCCTCGCCGGGGCTCCAGAAGCTTTCTTT	CASSHPTLAGAPEAFF
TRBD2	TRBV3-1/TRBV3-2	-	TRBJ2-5	TGTGCCAGCAGCCAAGGGACTAGCGGGACCCAGTACTTC	CASSQGTSGTQYF
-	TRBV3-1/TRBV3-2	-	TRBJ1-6	TGTGCCAGCAGCCAACCGGTCGGGGGAGGCGGGACACCCCTCCACTTT	CASSQPVGGGGTPLHF
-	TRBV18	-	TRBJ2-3	TGTGCCAGCTCACAGCAGGGCCAGGGGCGCGGGGATACGCAGTATTTT	CASSQQGQGRGDTQYF
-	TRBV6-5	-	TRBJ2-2	TGTGCCAGCAGCAGGGGGGATGGCGGGGAGCTGTTTTTT	CASSRGDGGELFF
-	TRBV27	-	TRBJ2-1	TGTGCCAGCAGTTCCGTGGGGGGAGGTACTTACAATGAGCAGTTCTTC	CASSSVGGGTYNEQFF
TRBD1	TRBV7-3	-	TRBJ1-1	TGTGCCAGCAGCACGACAGGGGGCGCTGAAGCTTTCTTT	CASSTTGGAEAFF
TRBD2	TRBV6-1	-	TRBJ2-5	TGTGCCAGCAGTGAACGTGCCGGCGGGAGGGCCCGGGAGACCCAGTACTTC	CASSERAGGRARETQYF
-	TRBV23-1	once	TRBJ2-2	TGCGCCAGCAGTTCAGGGCCATCCGGGTACACCGGGGAGCTGTTTTTT	CASSSGPSGYTGELFF
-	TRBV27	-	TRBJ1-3	TGTGCCAGCAGTTTAGTTGGCGGGAGCTCTGGAAACACCATATATTTT	CASSLVGGSSGNTIYF
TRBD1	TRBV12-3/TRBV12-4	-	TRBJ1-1	TGTGCCAGCAGTCTCCAGGGGGGATTTGAAGCTTTCTTT	CASSLQGGFEAFF
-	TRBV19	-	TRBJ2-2	TGTGCCAGTACCAGGGTCCGACTTTCAACCCCGAACACCGGGGAGCTGTTTTTT	CASTRVRLSTPNTGELFF
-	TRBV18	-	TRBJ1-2	TGTGCCAGCTCACCGGGGGGGAACTATGGCTACACCTTC	CASSPGGNYGYTF
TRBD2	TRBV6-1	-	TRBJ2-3	TGTGCCAGCAGTGGTGGGACTAGCGGGAGGTTAGATACGCAGTATTTT	CASSGGTSGRLDTQYF
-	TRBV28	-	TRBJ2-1	TGTGCCAGCAGTTTAGGCGGGACGGCTGGGCAGTTCTTC	CASSLGGTAGQFF
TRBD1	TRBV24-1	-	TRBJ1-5	TGTGCCACCAGTGGGGGGACAGGGAAGACGTATAGCAATCAGCCCCAGCATTTT	CATSGGTGKTYSNQPQHF
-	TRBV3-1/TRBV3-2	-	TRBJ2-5	TGTGCCAGCAGCCAGGGGGAGACCCAGTACTTC	CASSQGETQYF
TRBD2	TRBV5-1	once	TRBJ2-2	TGCGCCAGCAGCTTGTCGACTAGCGGGAGAACCGGGGAGCTGTTTTTT	CASSLSTSGRTGELFF
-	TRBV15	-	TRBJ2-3	TGTGCCACCAGCAGAGATTATGTGGCAGGCCTTAGCACAGATACGCAGTATTTT	CATSRDYVAGLSTDTQYF
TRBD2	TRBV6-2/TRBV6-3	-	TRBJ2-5	TGTGCCAGCAGTTCCGGGACTAGCGGGATAGGATTGACCCAGTACTTC	CASSSGTSGIGLTQYF
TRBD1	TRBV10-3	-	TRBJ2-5	TGTGCCATCAAGTCGGACAGGGGGAATCAAGAGACCCAGTACTTC	CAIKSDRGNQETQYF
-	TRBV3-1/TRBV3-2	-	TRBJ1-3	TGTGCCAGCAGCCGTCTGGGGGAATCTGGAAACACCATATATTTT	CASSRLGESGNTIYF
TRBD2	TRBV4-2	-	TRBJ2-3	TGTGCCAGCAGCCGCGGGACTAGCGGGAGTGCAGATACGCAGTATTTT	CASSRGTSGSADTQYF
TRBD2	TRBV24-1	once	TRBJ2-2	TGTGCCACCAGTGATTTTACTCTAAGCGGGAGGGCCGTAAACACCGGGGAGCTGTTTTTT	CATSDFTLSGRAVNTGELFF
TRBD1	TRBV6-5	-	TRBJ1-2	TGTGCCAGCAGCCCGGGACAGGGGAGAGGCTACACCTTC	CASSPGQGRGYTF
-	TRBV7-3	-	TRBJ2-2	TGTGCCAGCAGCTGGGGACACGGGTCAAACGGGGAGCTGTTTTTT	CASSWGHGSNGELFF